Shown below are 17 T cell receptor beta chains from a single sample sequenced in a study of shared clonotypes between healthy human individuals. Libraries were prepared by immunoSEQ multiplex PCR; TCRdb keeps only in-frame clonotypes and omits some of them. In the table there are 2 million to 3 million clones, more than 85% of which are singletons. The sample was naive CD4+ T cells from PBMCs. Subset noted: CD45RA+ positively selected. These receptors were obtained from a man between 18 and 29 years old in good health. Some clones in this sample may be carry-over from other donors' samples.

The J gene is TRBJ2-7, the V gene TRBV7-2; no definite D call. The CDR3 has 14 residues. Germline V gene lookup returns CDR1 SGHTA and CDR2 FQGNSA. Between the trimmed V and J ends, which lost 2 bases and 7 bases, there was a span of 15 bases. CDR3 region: CASSLFRASREQYF. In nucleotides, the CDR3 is TGTGCCAGCAGCTTATTCCGGGCGTCCCGGGAGCAGTACTTC.

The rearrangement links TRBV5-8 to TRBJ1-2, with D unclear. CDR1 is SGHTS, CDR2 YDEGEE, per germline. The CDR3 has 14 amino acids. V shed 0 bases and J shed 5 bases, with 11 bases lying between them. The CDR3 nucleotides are TGTGCCAGCAGCTTGGAGGCAATTACGTATGGCTACACCTTC. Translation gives CASSLEAITYGYTF.

CDR3 nucleotide sequence: TGTGCCAGCAGCCCCCGAAGGGAATCCGGGAACACTGAAGCTTTCTTT. Translated, it gives CASSPRRESGNTEAFF. This chain connects TRBV9 to TRBJ1-1; D is unresolved. V lost 4 bases and J lost 1, with 17 bases in between. CDR3 length equals 16 residues. Germline V gene data show CDR1 as SGDLS and CDR2 as YYNGEE.

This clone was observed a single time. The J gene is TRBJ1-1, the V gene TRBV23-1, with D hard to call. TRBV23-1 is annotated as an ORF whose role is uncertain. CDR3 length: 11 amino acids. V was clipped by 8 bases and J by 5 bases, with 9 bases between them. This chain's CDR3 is CASPRGTEAFF. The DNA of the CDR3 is TGCGCCAGCCCTCGGGGAACTGAAGCTTTCTTT.

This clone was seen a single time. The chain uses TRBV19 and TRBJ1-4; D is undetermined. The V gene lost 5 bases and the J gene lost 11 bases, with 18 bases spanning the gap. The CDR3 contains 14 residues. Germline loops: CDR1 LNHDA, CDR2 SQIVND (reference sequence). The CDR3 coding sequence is TGTGCCAGTAGTGCCGGTTGGACGGACGCGAAACTGTTTTTT. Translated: CASSAGWTDAKLFF.

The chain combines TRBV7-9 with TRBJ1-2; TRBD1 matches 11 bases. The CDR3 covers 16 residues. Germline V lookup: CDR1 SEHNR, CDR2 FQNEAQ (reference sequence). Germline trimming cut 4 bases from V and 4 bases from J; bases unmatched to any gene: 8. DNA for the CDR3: TGTGCCAGCAGCTCAGGGACAGGGGGGCAGGTCTATGGCTACACCTTC. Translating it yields CASSSGTGGQVYGYTF.

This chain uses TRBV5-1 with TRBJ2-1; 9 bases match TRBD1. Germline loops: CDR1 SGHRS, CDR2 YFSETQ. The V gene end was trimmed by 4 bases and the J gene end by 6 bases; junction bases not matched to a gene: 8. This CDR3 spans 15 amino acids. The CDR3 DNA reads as TGCGCCAGCAGCCCCCCGGGACAGGGAAGCAATGAGCAGTTCTTC. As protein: CASSPPGQGSNEQFF.

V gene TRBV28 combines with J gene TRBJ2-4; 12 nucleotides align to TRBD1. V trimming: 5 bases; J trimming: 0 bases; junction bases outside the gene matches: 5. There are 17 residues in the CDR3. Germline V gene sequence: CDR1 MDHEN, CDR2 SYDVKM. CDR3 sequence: CASSPGTGGAAKNIQYF. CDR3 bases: TGTGCCAGCAGTCCGGGGACAGGGGGCGCAGCCAAAAACATTCAGTACTTC.

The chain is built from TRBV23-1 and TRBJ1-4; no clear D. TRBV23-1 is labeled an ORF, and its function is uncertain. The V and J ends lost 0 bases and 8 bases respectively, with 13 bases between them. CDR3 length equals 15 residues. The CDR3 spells CASSQSRADKEKLFF. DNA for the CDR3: TGCGCCAGCAGTCAATCGCGGGCGGATAAAGAAAAACTGTTTTTT.

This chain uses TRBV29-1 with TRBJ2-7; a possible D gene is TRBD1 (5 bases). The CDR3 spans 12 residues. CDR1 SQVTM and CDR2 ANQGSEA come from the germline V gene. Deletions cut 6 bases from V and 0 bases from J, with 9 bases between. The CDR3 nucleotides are TGCAGCGTAGGGGTTAGCTCCTACGAGCAGTACTTC. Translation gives CSVGVSSYEQYF.

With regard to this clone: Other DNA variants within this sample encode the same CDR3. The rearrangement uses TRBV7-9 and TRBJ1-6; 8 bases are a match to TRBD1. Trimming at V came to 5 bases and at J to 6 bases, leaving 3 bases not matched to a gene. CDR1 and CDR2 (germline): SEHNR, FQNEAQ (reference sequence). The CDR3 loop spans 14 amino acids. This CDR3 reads CASSTDRGNSPLHF. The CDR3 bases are TGTGCCAGCAGCACAGACAGGGGTAATTCACCCCTCCACTTT. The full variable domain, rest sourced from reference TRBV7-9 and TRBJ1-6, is DTGVSQNPRHKITKRGQNVTFRCDPISEHNRLYWYRQTLGQGPEFLTYFQNEAQLEKSRLLSDRFSAERPKGSFSTLEIQRTEQGDSAMYLCASSTDRGNSPLHFGNGTRLTVT.

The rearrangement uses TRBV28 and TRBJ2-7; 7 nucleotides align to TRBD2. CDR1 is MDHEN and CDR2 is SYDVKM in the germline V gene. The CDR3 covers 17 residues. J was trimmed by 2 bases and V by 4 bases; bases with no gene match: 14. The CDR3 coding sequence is TGTGCCAGCAGTTCTGGGGCTATGGCGGGGGTACCCTACGAGCAGTACTTC. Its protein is CASSSGAMAGVPYEQYF.

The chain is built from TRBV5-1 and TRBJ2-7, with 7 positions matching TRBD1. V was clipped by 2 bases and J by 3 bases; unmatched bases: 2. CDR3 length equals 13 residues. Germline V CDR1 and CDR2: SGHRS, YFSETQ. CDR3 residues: CASSFRDSYEQYF. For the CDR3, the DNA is TGCGCCAGCAGCTTTAGGGACAGCTACGAGCAGTACTTC.

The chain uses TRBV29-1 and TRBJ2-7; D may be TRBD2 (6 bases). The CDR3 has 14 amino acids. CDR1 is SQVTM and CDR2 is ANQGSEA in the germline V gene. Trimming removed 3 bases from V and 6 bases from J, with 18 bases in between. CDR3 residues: CSVERGLGVGEQYF. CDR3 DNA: TGCAGCGTTGAGCGGGGACTGGGTGTGGGCGAGCAGTACTTC.

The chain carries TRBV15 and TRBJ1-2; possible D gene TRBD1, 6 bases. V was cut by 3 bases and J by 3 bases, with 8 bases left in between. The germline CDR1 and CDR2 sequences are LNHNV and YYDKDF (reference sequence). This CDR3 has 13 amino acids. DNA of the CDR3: TGTGCCACCAGCAGTACAGGGTACTATGGCTACACCTTC. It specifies CATSSTGYYGYTF.

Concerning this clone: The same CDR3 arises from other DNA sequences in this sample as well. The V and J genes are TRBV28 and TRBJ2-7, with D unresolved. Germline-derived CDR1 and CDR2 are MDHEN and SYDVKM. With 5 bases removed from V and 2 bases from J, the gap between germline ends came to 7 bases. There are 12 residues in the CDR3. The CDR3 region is CASSLQAYEQYF. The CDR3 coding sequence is TGTGCCAGCAGTCTCCAAGCCTACGAGCAGTACTTC.

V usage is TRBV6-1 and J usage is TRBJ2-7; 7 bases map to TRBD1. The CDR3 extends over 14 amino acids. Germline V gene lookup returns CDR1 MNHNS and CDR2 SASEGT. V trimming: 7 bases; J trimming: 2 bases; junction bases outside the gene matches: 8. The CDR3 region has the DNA TGTGCCAGCATGACAGGGCCAATTCCCTACGAGCAGTACTTC. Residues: CASMTGPIPYEQYF.